This T cell receptor beta chain was identified during a study of OX40 agonist ivuxolimab in advanced cancers. Background on the study: Patients took ivuxolimab, an agonistic anti-OX40 (CD134) antibody.

Libraries were prepared by immunoSEQ multiplex PCR; TCRdb keeps only in-frame clonotypes and omits some of them. Of around 56,000 clones in the sample, over 75% were seen once. V lost 0 bases and J lost 2, with 9 bases in between. The CDR3 loop spans 14 amino acids. Looked up from germline, CDR1 is SGHRS and CDR2 is YFSETQ. Broader study findings: Averaged across samples, CD8+ T cells carried more expanded clones than CD4+ did.

About this clone: Its antigen is unknown.

The gene calls are TRBV5-1 and TRBJ2-7, with TRBD1 as a possible D gene (5 bases). Sequenced here: CD4+ or CD8+ T cells sorted from blood, sampled in a trial of the OX40 agonist ivuxolimab. The TCR comes from an adult with an advanced solid tumor such as melanoma, head and neck, liver or kidney cancer. The CDR3 spells CASSLGSGPYEQYV. The CDR3 DNA reads as TGCGCCAGCAGCTTGGGGTCAGGGCCCTACGAGCAGTACGTC.